The text below deals with one T cell receptor (beta chain). The table came from immunoSEQ multiplex PCR; TCRdb's copy has only in-frame clones and leaves some out. The data show approximately 300,000 clones, with more than 75% seen just once and 1% held by the top ten. The sample belongs to a study of blood T cell repertoires in COVID-19. The sample consisted of peripheral blood. The receptor's source is a man between 50 and 59 years old with active or convalescent COVID-19.

CDR3 amino acids: CASSPGAGVDSPLHF. The CDR3 DNA follows: TGTGCCAGCTCACCCGGCGCAGGGGTGGATTCACCCCTCCACTTT. V gene TRBV18 combines with J gene TRBJ1-6; D may be TRBD1 (6 bases). The germline V and J ends were trimmed by 3 bases and 8 bases, with 14 bases remaining between them. The germline V gene has CDR1 KGHSH and CDR2 LQKENI. The CDR3 is 15 amino acids.